This passage covers 7 T cell receptor beta chains from one sample sequenced in a study of blood T cells in healthy people across ages. A sample-barcoded 5' primer and a J-beta primer mix were used in a second PCR of about 6 to 11 cycles. In TCRdb, the 5' RACE reads were re-called with MiXCR into one record per CDR3 protein. The data hold 600,000 to 800,000 distinct CDR3 sequences, with around 50% observed a single time. Sequencing input: blood. These receptors all come from an elderly woman in good health.

The sample holds a few counts of this clonotype. The chain combines TRBV12-3 or TRBV12-4 with TRBJ1-5; 8 bases are shared with TRBD1. The CDR3 runs to 17 residues. The ends lost 5 bases at V and 6 bases at J; junction bases unmatched: 15. CDR3 in DNA: TGTGCCAGCAGTCGAGGGAGCAGGGGGCTTTTCGGTCAGCCCCAGCATTTT. It codes for CASSRGSRGLFGQPQHF.

Comments on this clonotype: Possible read error: a much larger clone is one base away. This chain connects TRBV6-2 or TRBV6-3 to TRBJ2-4, with no clear D. The DNA end is a closer match to TRBJ2-7, so the J assignment may be wrong. Germline-derived CDR1 and CDR2 are MNHEY and SVGEGT. The CDR3 has 12 amino acids. This chain's CDR3 is CASSFATYEQYF. CDR3 nucleotide sequence: TGTGCCAGCAGTTTTGCGACCTACGAGCAGTACTTC.

V usage is TRBV20-1 and J usage is TRBJ2-3; 10 nucleotides line up with TRBD2. The CDR3 is 16 residues long. The V and J ends lost 0 bases and 3 bases, in that order; junction bases with no gene match: 6. Germline CDR1 and CDR2: DFQATT and SNEGSKA (reference sequence). The DNA for the CDR3 is TGCAGTGCTAGAGACCCAGCGGGAGGGGCTACAGATACGCAGTATTTT. Amino acid sequence: CSARDPAGGATDTQYF.

Ten or more counts support this clonotype. This chain links TRBV7-9 with TRBJ2-1; D is undetermined. Germline CDR1 SEHNR, CDR2 FQNEAQ (reference sequence). The V and J ends lost 5 bases and 4 bases respectively, with 27 bases between them. There are 19 residues in the CDR3. The CDR3 sequence is CASSQPSPEAGRQYNEQFF. DNA for the CDR3: TGTGCCAGCAGCCAACCTAGTCCAGAAGCCGGACGGCAATACAATGAGCAGTTCTTC. Using reference TRBV7-9 and TRBJ2-1 for the parts outside the CDR3, the full variable domain is DTGVSQNPRHKITKRGQNVTFRCDPISEHNRLYWYRQTLGQGPEFLTYFQNEAQLEKSRLLSDRFSAERPKGSFSTLEIQRTEQGDSAMYLCASSQPSPEAGRQYNEQFFGPGTRLTVL.

This chain joins TRBV5-1 and TRBJ1-1; D not resolved. Trimming left V 2 bases short and J 2 bases short, with 7 bases between. Germline CDR1 reads SGHRS; CDR2 reads YFSETQ. There are 13 residues in the CDR3. CDR3 amino acids: CASSFTTNTEAFF. Here the CDR3 DNA reads TGCGCCAGCAGCTTTACCACAAACACTGAAGCTTTCTTT.

This sequence joins TRBV25-1 and TRBJ2-7, with 8 bases matching TRBD1. V shed 3 bases, J shed 4 bases, and the junction held 5 bases outside the gene matches. The V gene's germline CDR1 is MGHDK and CDR2 SYGVNS. The CDR3 sequence is 14 residues long. CDR3 in amino acids: CASSDQDRAYEQYF. The CDR3 DNA reads as TGTGCCAGCAGTGACCAGGACAGGGCGTACGAGCAGTACTTC.

The chain links TRBV12-5 to TRBJ2-3; D might be TRBD1 (6 bases). The CDR3 totals 15 residues. Germline loops: CDR1 LGHNT, CDR2 FRNRAP. Trimming stripped 1 base from V and 2 bases from J, with 10 bases between. The CDR3 is CASGLGTGYTDTQYF. The CDR3 bases are TGTGCTAGTGGTTTGGGCACAGGGTACACAGATACGCAGTATTTT.